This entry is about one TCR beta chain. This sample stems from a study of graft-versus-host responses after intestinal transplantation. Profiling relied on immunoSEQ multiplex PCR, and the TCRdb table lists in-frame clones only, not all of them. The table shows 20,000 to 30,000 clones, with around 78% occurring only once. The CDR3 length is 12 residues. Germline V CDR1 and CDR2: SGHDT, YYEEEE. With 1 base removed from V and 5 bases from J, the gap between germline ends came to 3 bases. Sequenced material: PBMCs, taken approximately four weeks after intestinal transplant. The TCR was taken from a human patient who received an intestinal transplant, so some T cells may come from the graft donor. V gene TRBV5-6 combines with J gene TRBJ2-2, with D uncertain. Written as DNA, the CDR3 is TGTGCCAGCAGCTTGACAACCGGGGAGCTGTTTTTT. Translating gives CASSLTTGELFF.